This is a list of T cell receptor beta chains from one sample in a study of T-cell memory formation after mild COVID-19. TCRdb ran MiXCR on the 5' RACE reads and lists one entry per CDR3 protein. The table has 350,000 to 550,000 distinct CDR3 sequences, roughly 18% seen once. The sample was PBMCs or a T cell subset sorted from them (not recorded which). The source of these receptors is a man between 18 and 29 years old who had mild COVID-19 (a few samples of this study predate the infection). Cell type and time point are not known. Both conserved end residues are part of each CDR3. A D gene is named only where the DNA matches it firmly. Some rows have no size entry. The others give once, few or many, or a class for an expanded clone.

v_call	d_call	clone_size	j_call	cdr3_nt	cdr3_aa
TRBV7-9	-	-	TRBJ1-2	TGTGCCAGCAGCCTCATTTTCTATGGCTACACCTTC	CASSLIFYGYTF
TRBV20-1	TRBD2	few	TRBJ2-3	TGCAGTGCTAGGGGACTAGAAACAGATACGCAGTATTTT	CSARGLETDTQYF
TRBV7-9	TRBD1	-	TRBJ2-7	TGTGCCAGCAGCTTCTCCGGGACAGGGAGCGAGCAGTACTTC	CASSFSGTGSEQYF
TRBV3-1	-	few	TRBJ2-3	TGTGCCAGCAGCAACGACATCAGCACAGATACGCAGTATTTT	CASSNDISTDTQYF
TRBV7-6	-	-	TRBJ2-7	TGTGCCAGCAGCTACCGGGCCTCTTTCTCCTACGAGCAGTACTTC	CASSYRASFSYEQYF
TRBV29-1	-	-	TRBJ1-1	TGCAGCGTTGAGACAGAGGGAGGGGGAATGAACACTGAAGCTTTCTTT	CSVETEGGGMNTEAFF
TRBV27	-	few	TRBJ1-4	TGTGCCAGCAGTTCCCTCCGCCGCCGTGAAAAACTGTTTTTT	CASSSLRRREKLFF
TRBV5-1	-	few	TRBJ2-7	TGCGCCAGCAGCTTGCATTGGGATATGAGCTCCTACGAGCAGTACTTC	CASSLHWDMSSYEQYF
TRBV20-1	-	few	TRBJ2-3	TGCAGTGCTAGAGATCTGGAGGGGGGGCCAGATACGCAGTATTTT	CSARDLEGGPDTQYF
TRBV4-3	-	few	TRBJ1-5	TGCGCCAGCAGCCAAGATGCACGGGGAACCAATCAGCCCCAGCATTTT	CASSQDARGTNQPQHF
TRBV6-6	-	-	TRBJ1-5	TGTGCCAGCAGTTACGGAGGGGCGGGTCAGCCCCAGCATTTT	CASSYGGAGQPQHF
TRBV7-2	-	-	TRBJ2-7	TGTGCCAGCAGCTCCCGAATAGGACCGCGGGCCGAGCAGTACTTC	CASSSRIGPRAEQYF
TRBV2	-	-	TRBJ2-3	TGTGCCAGCAGTGATCACTACACAGATACGCAGTATTTT	CASSDHYTDTQYF
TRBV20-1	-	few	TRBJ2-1	TGCAGTGCCCCGATCCCGTTTCGGAGCAATGAGCAGTTCTTC	CSAPIPFRSNEQFF
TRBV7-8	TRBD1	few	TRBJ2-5	TGTGCCGGGTCAACAGGGGTCGGAGAGACCCAGTACTTC	CAGSTGVGETQYF
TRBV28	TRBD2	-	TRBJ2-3	TGTGCCAGCAGGGTCCCACTAGCGGGGCTAGATACGCAGTATTTT	CASRVPLAGLDTQYF
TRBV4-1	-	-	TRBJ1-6	TGCGCCAGCAGCCAAGGGGGCGTAGGATCACCCCTCCACTTT	CASSQGGVGSPLHF
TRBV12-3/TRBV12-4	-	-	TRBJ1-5	TGTGCCAGCAGTTCGCGGAGCAATTATTATAGCAATCAGCCCCAGCATTTT	CASSSRSNYYSNQPQHF
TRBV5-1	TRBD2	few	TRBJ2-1	TGCGCCAGCAGCTTGAGGCGGGGGGGCCTCAATGAGCAGTTCTTC	CASSLRRGGLNEQFF
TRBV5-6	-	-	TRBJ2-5	TGTGCCAGCAGTACAGGCCCGCAGGCAGAGACCCAGTACTTC	CASSTGPQAETQYF
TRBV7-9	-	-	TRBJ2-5	TGTGCCAGCAGCTTAGTCCCTGGGAAGGGCTGGGAGACCCAGTACTTC	CASSLVPGKGWETQYF
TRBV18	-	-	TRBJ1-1	TGTGCCAGCTCACCATGGCAGGGGCTCACGAACACTGAAGCTTTCTTT	CASSPWQGLTNTEAFF
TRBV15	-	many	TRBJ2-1	TGTGCCACCAGCAGAGTAAGACACTTCCCGTTCTTC	CATSRVRHFPFF
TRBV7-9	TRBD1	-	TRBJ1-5	TGTGCCAGCAGCTTACAGGGGGGACAGCCCCAGCATTTT	CASSLQGGQPQHF
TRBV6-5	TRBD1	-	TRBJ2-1	TGTGCCAGCAGTCCATGGACAGGGGGAAATGAGCAGTTCTTC	CASSPWTGGNEQFF
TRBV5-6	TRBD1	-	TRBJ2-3	TGTGCCAGCAGCTCGCCAGCCCCGGGACAGGGGACGATCACAGATACGCAGTATTTT	CASSSPAPGQGTITDTQYF
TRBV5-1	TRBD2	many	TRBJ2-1	TGCGCCAGCAGCTCAAACAGCGGGGGCTCCTACAATGAGCAGTTCTTC	CASSSNSGGSYNEQFF
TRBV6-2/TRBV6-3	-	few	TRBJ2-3	TGTGCCAGCCTTCGGGCCTCATCAGATACGCAGTATTTT	CASLRASSDTQYF
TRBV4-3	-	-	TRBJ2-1	TGCGCCAGCAGCCAAGATCCCTACCCTGGGCGCTCCTACAATGAGCAGTTCTTC	CASSQDPYPGRSYNEQFF
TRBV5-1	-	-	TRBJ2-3	TGCGCCAGCAGCCTGGGGACTCCATACTCAGATACGCAGTATTTT	CASSLGTPYSDTQYF
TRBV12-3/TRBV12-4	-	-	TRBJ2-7	TGTGCCACCCGCAGGGCCCAGAACTCCTACGAGCAGTACTTC	CATRRAQNSYEQYF
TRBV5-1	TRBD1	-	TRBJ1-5	TGCGCCAGCAGCCTGGGGGACAGTATGGGGCCCCAGCATTTT	CASSLGDSMGPQHF
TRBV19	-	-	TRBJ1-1	TGTGCCAGTATTTCCGGTATGGCTTTCTTT	CASISGMAFF
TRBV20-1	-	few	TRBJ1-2	TGCAGTGCTAACAAAGGGCGACAGTTTCACTACACCTTC	CSANKGRQFHYTF
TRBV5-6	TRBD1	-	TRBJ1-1	TGTGCCAGCAGCTTGGTTGTTGGGGACAGGGAAGTTGCTTTCTTT	CASSLVVGDREVAFF
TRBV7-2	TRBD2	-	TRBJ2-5	TGTGCCAGCACCTTTTTAGGACTAGCGGGGGGACAAGAGACCCAGTACTTC	CASTFLGLAGGQETQYF
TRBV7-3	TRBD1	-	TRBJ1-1	TGTGCCAGCAGCCCAAGGGGACAGCTCGTTACTCCCAGGGCTTTCTTT	CASSPRGQLVTPRAFF
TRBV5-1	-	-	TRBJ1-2	TGCGCCAGCAGCCCAGGGGTTACCTATGGCTACACCTTC	CASSPGVTYGYTF